The 28 T cell receptor beta chains presented below share a single source sample, sequenced in a study of blood T cells in healthy people across ages. Sample-barcoded 5' priming and a J-beta primer mix drove a second PCR of roughly 7 to 11 cycles. MiXCR was run by TCRdb on the 5' RACE reads, yielding one entry per CDR3 protein. The data contain approximately 1.5 million distinct CDR3 sequences, approximately 43% of them seen just once; the ten biggest clones take up 4%. The source material was blood. These receptors all come from a woman aged 18-29 years in good health.

This clonotype was detected a few times. The chain recombines TRBV12-3 or TRBV12-4 with TRBJ2-5; D gene ambiguous. Gene TRBJ2-7 matches the end of the DNA better, so the J call may be wrong. The CDR3 sequence is 13 residues long. Here the CDR3 reads CASSSPRAYEQYF. CDR3 coding DNA: TGTGCCAGCAGTTCTCCTCGAGCCTACGAGCAGTACTTC.

As DNA, the CDR3 is TGTGCCAGCAGGTTGAGGGGCGGGTACGAGACCCAGTACTTC. Translated, it gives CASRLRGGYETQYF. The rearrangement links TRBV12-3 or TRBV12-4 to TRBJ2-7, with D perhaps given as TRBD1 or TRBD2 (5 bases each). The DNA matches TRBJ2-5 better at its end, which makes the J call doubtful. CDR3 length: 14 amino acids.

V and J are TRBV3-1 and TRBJ2-2, with unresolved D. V gave up 8 bases and J gave up 3 bases, with 13 bases separating them. The germline CDR1 and CDR2 sequences are LGHDT and YNNKEL (reference sequence). The CDR3 has 14 residues. As DNA, the CDR3 is TGTGCCAGCGCGGCCTCTTCTGACACCGGGGAGCTGTTTTTT. Amino acid sequence: CASAASSDTGELFF.

This chain uses TRBV4-3 with TRBJ2-7; D is uncertain. CDR1 is LGHNA and CDR2 is YSLEER in the germline V gene. The CDR3 is 13 residues long. Trimming took 5 bases from V and 5 from J, leaving 13 bases between them. CDR3 loop: CASSSRSGHEQYF. CDR3 DNA sequence: TGCGCCAGCAGCTCCCGATCCGGCCACGAGCAGTACTTC.

The sample holds many counts of this clonotype. V usage is TRBV6-1 and J usage is TRBJ2-7; tentatively, D is TRBD2 (5 bases). V shed 7 bases and J shed 0 bases, with 10 bases lying between them. In germline, CDR1 is MNHNS, CDR2 SASEGT. The CDR3 spans 13 residues. CDR3 amino acids: CASTPGFSYEQYF. The CDR3, as DNA: TGTGCCAGCACCCCGGGATTCTCCTACGAGCAGTACTTC.

The chain has TRBV27 and TRBJ2-5; tentatively, D is TRBD1 or TRBD2 (5 bases each). Trimming left V 3 bases short and J 11 bases short, with 19 bases between. Germline loops: CDR1 MNHEY, CDR2 SMNVEV (reference sequence). The CDR3 sequence is 14 residues long. DNA of the CDR3: TGTGCCAGCAGTTTCTTCAGGGAGTACAGTGAGCAGTACTTC. Translated, it gives CASSFFREYSEQYF.

This clonotype showed up many times. The chain is built from TRBV29-1 and TRBJ2-6, with TRBD1 as a possible D gene (5 bases). This CDR3 spans 14 amino acids. The germline V gene has CDR1 SQVTM and CDR2 ANQGSEA. Trimming stripped 4 bases from V and 0 bases from J, with 7 bases between. In nucleotides, the CDR3 is TGCAGCGTTGGACAGCTCTCTGGGGCCAACGTCCTGACTTTC. It translates to CSVGQLSGANVLTF. The full variable domain, with the rest looked up from reference TRBV29-1 and TRBJ2-6, is SAVISQKPSRDICQRGTSLTIQCQVDSQVTMMFWYRQQPGQSLTLIATANQGSEATYESGFVIDKFPISRPNLTFSTLTVSNMSPEDSSIYLCSVGQLSGANVLTFGAGSRLTVL.

The CDR3 DNA reads TGTGCTAGTGGTTTGGTACAGTCGCCCGGCTACACCTTC. It encodes CASGLVQSPGYTF. This chain connects TRBV12-5 to TRBJ1-2, with D hard to call. The V gene's germline CDR1 is LGHNT and CDR2 FRNRAP. Between the trimmed V and J ends, which lost 0 bases and 8 bases, there was a span of 10 bases. This CDR3 contains 13 residues.

The rearrangement joins TRBV20-1 to TRBJ2-7, with 7 bases fitting TRBD2. The length of the CDR3 is 15 residues. The germline V gene encodes CDR1 DFQATT and CDR2 SNEGSKA (reference sequence). V trimming: 2 bases; J trimming: 3 bases; junction bases outside the gene matches: 10. The CDR3 is CSARTPQRGVYEQYF. The CDR3 DNA reads TGCAGTGCTAGAACCCCTCAGCGGGGTGTCTACGAGCAGTACTTC.

This clonotype was seen a single time. The chain employs TRBV5-1 and TRBJ1-1; D remains ambiguous. The length of the CDR3 is 16 residues. Per germline, CDR1 SGHRS and CDR2 YFSETQ. Deletions cut 0 bases from V and 0 bases from J, with 12 bases between. This chain's CDR3 is CASSLELRQMNTEAFF. DNA of the CDR3: TGCGCCAGCAGCTTGGAACTGAGGCAGATGAACACTGAAGCTTTCTTT. The whole variable domain, filled in from reference TRBV5-1 and TRBJ1-1, reads KAGVTQTPRYLIKTRGQQVTLSCSPISGHRSVSWYQQTPGQGLQFLFEYFSETQRNKGNFPGRFSGRQFSNSRSEMNVSTLELGDSALYLCASSLELRQMNTEAFFGQGTRLTVV.

This clonotype was seen only a few times. The chain employs TRBV4-3 and TRBJ2-5, with TRBD2 matching over 12 bases. This CDR3 comprises 17 residues. CDR1 LGHNA and CDR2 YSLEER come from the germline V gene. With 3 bases clipped from V and 5 bases from J, the junction kept 10 bases outside the gene matches. The CDR3 protein is CASSQAGSSGGAETQYF. The CDR3 DNA follows: TGCGCCAGCAGCCAGGCTGGGTCTAGCGGGGGGGCGGAGACCCAGTACTTC.

This clonotype was detected a few times. The chain recombines TRBV7-2 with TRBJ2-7; D is uncertain. V lost 0 bases and J 2 bases, leaving 5 bases between the germline ends. The CDR3 loop spans 13 amino acids. The germline V gene has CDR1 SGHTA and CDR2 FQGNSA. The CDR3 reads CASSLANTYEQYF. CDR3 bases: TGTGCCAGCAGCTTAGCCAACACCTACGAGCAGTACTTC. Full variable domain (outside the CDR3, taken from reference TRBV7-2 and TRBJ2-7): GAGVSQSPSNKVTEKGKDVELRCDPISGHTALYWYRQSLGQGLEFLIYFQGNSAPDKSGLPSDRFSAERTGGSVSTLTIQRTQQEDSAVYLCASSLANTYEQYFGPGTRLTVT.

This clonotype has more than one count but fewer than ten. The chain has TRBV5-5 and TRBJ1-1; D is unresolved. CDR1 SGHKS and CDR2 YYEKEE come from the germline V gene (reference sequence). This CDR3 contains 16 residues. Trimming cost V 0 bases and J 5 bases, with 17 bases left between them. The CDR3 DNA sequence: TGTGCCAGCAGCTTGGTGGTTGGGAGATGGGGAACTGAAGCTTTCTTT. It translates to CASSLVVGRWGTEAFF.

This clonotype turned up a few times. This chain uses TRBV5-1 with TRBJ2-1; 9 nucleotides line up with TRBD2. There are 15 residues in the CDR3. Losses at the gene ends were 0 bases for V and 9 bases for J; bases not matched to a gene: 7. CDR1 and CDR2 (germline): SGHRS, YFSETQ. The CDR3 here is CASSLVAGATTEQFF. In DNA, the CDR3 is TGCGCCAGCAGCTTGGTAGCGGGGGCGACGACTGAGCAGTTCTTC.

The CDR3 sequence is CASSYRGMDGYTF. The CDR3, as DNA: TGTGCCAGCAGTTACAGGGGAATGGATGGCTACACCTTC. This chain links TRBV6-5 with TRBJ1-2; maybe TRBD1 (5 bases). This CDR3 is 13 amino acids long. Germline V gene data show CDR1 as MNHEY and CDR2 as SVGAGI. V was pared by 2 bases and J by 6 bases, with 10 bases between.

The rearrangement joins TRBV18 to TRBJ1-3; D remains unclear. V was cut by 0 bases and J by 0 bases, with 9 bases left in between. The germline V gene has CDR1 KGHSH and CDR2 LQKENI. This CDR3 region has 16 residues. CDR3 bases: TGTGCCAGCTCACCACCTCTCGGCATCTCTGGAAACACCATATATTTT. Translated, it gives CASSPPLGISGNTIYF.

This chain uses TRBV20-1 with TRBJ2-1, with D perhaps assigned TRBD1 or TRBD2 (5 bases each). Germline CDR1 reads DFQATT; CDR2 reads SNEGSKA (reference sequence). This CDR3 is 14 amino acids long. Trimming took 1 base from V and 13 from J, leaving 20 bases between them. The CDR3 nucleotides read TGCAGTGCTAGAGGGTTTAGCGTGGGGGAGACCCAGTTCTTC. Residues: CSARGFSVGETQFF.

The rearrangement links TRBV27 to TRBJ2-1; the D gene could be TRBD1 or TRBD2 (6 bases each). CDR3 size: 14 residues. Germline V gene lookup returns CDR1 MNHEY and CDR2 SMNVEV (reference sequence). V shed 2 bases and J shed 8 bases, with 13 bases lying between them. The CDR3 reads CASSLRAGGHEQFF. CDR3 coding DNA: TGTGCCAGCAGTTTAAGGGCTGGGGGGCATGAGCAGTTCTTC.

This clonotype occurred a few times. The genes are TRBV27 and TRBJ2-3; 8 nucleotides line up with TRBD1. Germline values: CDR1 MNHEY, CDR2 SMNVEV (reference sequence). The CDR3 runs 16 residues. After removal of 7 bases from V and 1 base from J, the junction contained 10 bases not matched to a gene. CDR3 DNA: TGTGCCAGCACCCTTACCGCGACAGGGGGCACAGATACGCAGTATTTT. Amino acid sequence: CASTLTATGGTDTQYF.

The genes are TRBV6-6 and TRBJ1-1; D unclear. The CDR3 spans 15 residues. CDR1 is MNHNY and CDR2 is SVGAGI in the germline V gene (reference sequence). V lost 8 bases to trimming and J lost 1 base, with 17 bases between them. DNA for the CDR3: TGTGCCAGCGGTCCCCTAGGGAGCTGGAACACTGAAGCTTTCTTT. Translation gives CASGPLGSWNTEAFF.

Regarding this clonotype: Being one base from a much bigger clone, this may be a read error. The V gene is TRBV4-1, the J gene TRBJ2-7; D not resolved. Germline V lookup: CDR1 MGHRA, CDR2 YSYEKL. This CDR3 is built from 15 residues. The CDR3 region is CASRQDTAGSYEQYF. The CDR3 DNA reads as TGCGCCAGCAGGCAAGACACCGCAGGTTCCTACGAGCAGTACTTC.

This clonotype turned up a few times. The chain couples TRBV9 to TRBJ2-1; 7 bases are shared with TRBD2. Per the germline V gene, CDR1 is SGDLS and CDR2 is YYNGEE. The CDR3 covers 16 residues. J was trimmed by 3 bases and V by 0 bases; bases with no gene match: 6. The CDR3 region is CASSVAVSSGYNEQFF. The DNA of the CDR3 is TGTGCCAGCAGCGTAGCTGTGTCTAGCGGCTACAATGAGCAGTTCTTC.

The rearrangement uses TRBV2 and TRBJ2-7; the D call may be TRBD1 or TRBD2 (5 bases each). Germline assignment: CDR1 SNHLY and CDR2 FYNNEI. The germline V and J ends were trimmed by 5 bases and 7 bases, with 24 bases remaining between them. The CDR3 runs to 16 residues. The CDR3 DNA reads TGTGCCAGCAGTCCCCCGGGACCTGGACCATACAATGAGCAGTACTTC. This sequence encodes CASSPPGPGPYNEQYF.

In nucleotides, the CDR3 is TGTGCCAGCAGTGGATCCCCCGGGACAGCGTATGGCTACACCTTC. It yields the protein CASSGSPGTAYGYTF. The rearrangement links TRBV27 to TRBJ1-2; 7 nucleotides agree with TRBD1. The V gene end was trimmed by 5 bases and the J gene end by 5 bases; junction bases not matched to a gene: 11. This CDR3 is built from 15 residues. Germline CDR1 and CDR2: MNHEY and SMNVEV (reference sequence).

The count of this clonotype is one. This CDR3 is CASSLAQGEFGYTF. The CDR3 DNA is TGCGCCAGCAGCTTGGCACAGGGTGAATTTGGCTACACCTTC. The chain employs TRBV5-1 and TRBJ1-2; D might be TRBD1 (6 bases). Trimming left V 0 bases short and J 7 bases short, with 13 bases between. CDR3 length: 14 amino acids. CDR1 is SGHRS, CDR2 YFSETQ, per germline.

CDR3 nucleotides: TGTGCCAGCAGTTCAGTAGTAGAGCAGTTCTTC. Translation gives CASSSVVEQFF. The chain links TRBV2 to TRBJ2-1, with D uncertain. Germline V lookup: CDR1 SNHLY, CDR2 FYNNEI. V shed 5 bases and J shed 10 bases, with 9 bases lying between them. CDR3 length equals 11 residues.

The table lists this clonotype with a few counts. J is TRBJ2-7 and V is TRBV5-6, with D perhaps matching TRBD2 (6 bases). V was trimmed by 4 bases and J by 2 bases, leaving 13 bases between them. The V gene's germline CDR1 is SGHDT and CDR2 YYEEEE. The CDR3 totals 14 residues. The CDR3 DNA sequence: TGTGCCAGCAGCCTTGGGGACTCCACCTACGAGCAGTACTTC. It is translated as CASSLGDSTYEQYF.

The chain couples TRBV12-3 or TRBV12-4 to TRBJ1-2; perhaps TRBD1 as D (5 bases). The CDR3 has 15 amino acids. Trimming removed 4 bases at V and 5 bases at J, with 17 bases between. CDR3 nucleotide sequence: TGTGCCAGCAGTTCAGCGGGGCGCCTTTTATATGGCTACACCTTC. Encoded protein: CASSSAGRLLYGYTF.